The 23 T cell receptor beta chains listed next were all sequenced from one sample in a study of human T cells and chemical hapten exposure. TCRdb called the 5' RACE reads again in MiXCR, with one record for every CDR3 protein. The data show tens of thousands of distinct CDR3 sequences, less than 9.5% seen once. Total RNA was isolated from whole blood that had not been fractionated. These receptor sequences come from a male donor in good health.

V is TRBV12-3 or TRBV12-4 and J is TRBJ1-5; the D gene is possibly TRBD1 (6 bases). CDR3 size: 15 residues. The V gene lost 0 bases and the J gene lost 7 bases, with 13 bases spanning the gap. The CDR3 DNA reads as TGTGCCAGCAGTTTAGCTCCCCAGCAGGGGCAGCCCCAGCATTTT. This sequence encodes CASSLAPQQGQPQHF.

V is TRBV11-2 and J is TRBJ2-2; unclear D gene. The CDR3 is 16 residues long. The V gene lost 0 bases and the J gene lost 2 bases, with 10 bases spanning the gap. Germline V lookup: CDR1 SGHAT, CDR2 FQNNGV. CDR3 region: CASSLDPRSNTGELFF. The CDR3 DNA reads as TGTGCCAGCAGCTTAGACCCCCGCTCTAACACCGGGGAGCTGTTTTTT.

This clonotype has a count of ten or more. The genes are TRBV24-1 and TRBJ2-1; a weak D match, TRBD2 (5 bases). The V gene lost 3 bases and the J gene lost 6 bases, with 11 bases spanning the gap. The CDR3 is 14 residues long. Per germline, CDR1 KGHDR and CDR2 SFDVKD. The CDR3 here is CATSDGGLANEQFF. CDR3 DNA: TGTGCCACCAGTGATGGAGGACTTGCCAATGAGCAGTTCTTC.

This clonotype was seen ten or more times. The genes are TRBV11-1 and TRBJ1-1, with a weak D call TRBD1 (5 bases). Trimming took 5 bases from V and 6 from J, leaving 13 bases between them. The CDR3 loop spans 13 amino acids. Germline loops: CDR1 SGHAT, CDR2 FQDESV (reference sequence). The CDR3 reads CASSAQGLPEAFF. DNA for the CDR3: TGTGCCAGCAGCGCCCAGGGTCTCCCTGAAGCTTTCTTT. The variable domain in full, with the rest retrieved from reference TRBV11-1 and TRBJ1-1, is EAEVAQSPRYKITEKSQAVAFWCDPISGHATLYWYRQILGQGPELLVQFQDESVVDDSQLPKDRFSAERLKGVDSTLKIQPAELGDSAMYLCASSAQGLPEAFFGQGTRLTVV.

This clonotype was counted between two and nine times. The chain couples TRBV5-4 to TRBJ2-7, with 10 bases matching TRBD1. The ends lost 1 base at V and 8 bases at J; junction bases unmatched: 6. Per the germline V gene, CDR1 is SGHNT and CDR2 is YYREEE (reference sequence). This CDR3 region has 14 residues. The DNA of the CDR3 is TGTGCCAGCAGCTTGAGTGTGACAGGGGGCCAGCAGTACTTC. Translating gives CASSLSVTGGQQYF. The full variable domain, with the rest looked up from reference TRBV5-4 and TRBJ2-7, is ETGVTQSPTHLIKTRGQQVTLRCSSQSGHNTVSWYQQALGQGPQFIFQYYREEENGRGNFPPRFSGLQFPNYSSELNVNALELDDSALYLCASSLSVTGGQQYFGPGTRLTVT.

Ten or more counts support this clonotype. The rearrangement links TRBV7-6 to TRBJ1-1; D is ambiguous. Deletions cut 1 base from V and 1 base from J, with 7 bases between. The CDR3 has 14 amino acids. Germline V gene lookup returns CDR1 SGHVS and CDR2 FNYEAQ. CDR3: CASSLGSGNTEAFF. CDR3 in DNA: TGTGCCAGCAGCTTAGGGTCAGGGAACACTGAAGCTTTCTTT.

In its sample, this clonotype was seen many times. The chain links TRBV11-2 to TRBJ1-2; TRBD1 aligns across 7 bases. The CDR3 contains 12 residues. J was trimmed by 13 bases and V by 5 bases; bases with no gene match: 10. Germline V gene lookup returns CDR1 SGHAT and CDR2 FQNNGV. DNA for the CDR3: TGTGCCAGCAGCCCCCGGGACAGCCTTTCCACCTTC. Encoded protein: CASSPRDSLSTF.

At least ten counts were recorded for this clonotype. This chain connects TRBV4-3 to TRBJ2-3; perhaps D is TRBD1 or TRBD2 (5 bases each). V was clipped by 0 bases and J by 9 bases, with 16 bases between them. The CDR3 extends over 15 amino acids. Germline lookup yields CDR1 LGHNA and CDR2 YSLEER. CDR3 in DNA: TGCGCCAGCAGCCAAGACGGGACCGACGAAGGCACGCAGTATTTT. Translated: CASSQDGTDEGTQYF.

In its sample, this clonotype was seen many times. The gene calls are TRBV29-1 and TRBJ1-1; the D gene is possibly TRBD1 (5 bases). V lost 6 bases, J lost 5 bases, and 19 bases lay in between. The CDR3 length is 14 residues. Germline CDR1 is SQVTM and CDR2 is ANQGSEA. DNA of the CDR3: TGCAGCGTGAACCGGGACGCCAGAACAACTGAAGCTTTCTTT. Translated, it gives CSVNRDARTTEAFF.

This clonotype was seen many times. This sequence joins TRBV11-2 and TRBJ2-3; a possible D gene is TRBD2 (6 bases). CDR1 and CDR2 from the germline V gene are SGHAT and FQNNGV. The CDR3 has 15 amino acids. V dropped 10 bases and J dropped 1 base, with 18 bases sitting between them. The CDR3 sequence: CATAYAGPRTDTQYF. In DNA form, the CDR3 reads TGTGCCACCGCCTACGCGGGACCGCGCACAGATACGCAGTATTTT.

This clonotype was seen many times. The J gene is TRBJ2-3, the V gene TRBV7-9, with 10 bases fitting TRBD2. Trimming at V came to 5 bases and at J to 1 base, leaving 6 bases not matched to a gene. Germline-derived CDR1 and CDR2 are SEHNR and FQNEAQ (reference sequence). The CDR3 covers 16 residues. Written as DNA, the CDR3 is TGTGCCAGCAGCCCCCCTAGCGGGGGAGGCACAGATACGCAGTATTTT. This translates into CASSPPSGGGTDTQYF.

This clonotype came up many times. The rearrangement uses TRBV7-2 and TRBJ2-3, with TRBD2 identical over 12 bases. The germline V gene has CDR1 SGHTA and CDR2 FQGNSA. The CDR3 is 15 residues long. Trimming cost V 5 bases and J 6 bases; bases outside gene matches: 6. In nucleotides, the CDR3 is TGTGCCAGCAGCCTGACTAGCGGGAGTCCCGATACGCAGTATTTT. It translates to CASSLTSGSPDTQYF.

This clonotype was detected many times. The chain combines TRBV6-6 with TRBJ2-3, with D unclear. The V and J ends lost 0 bases and 0 bases respectively, with 4 bases between them. The CDR3 runs 14 residues. Germline CDR1 is MNHNY and CDR2 is SVGAGI (reference sequence). The CDR3 reads CASSYSSSTDTQYF. CDR3 nucleotide sequence: TGTGCCAGCAGTTACTCGTCGAGCACAGATACGCAGTATTTT.

This clonotype was found a few times. The CDR3 protein is CASSQGDRVLGTEAFF. The CDR3 DNA follows: TGTGCCAGCAGCCAAGGGGACAGGGTACTTGGCACTGAAGCTTTCTTT. The rearrangement links TRBV7-9 to TRBJ1-1; 9 nucleotides agree with TRBD1. CDR1 is SEHNR and CDR2 is FQNEAQ in the germline V gene (reference sequence). J was trimmed by 4 bases and V by 5 bases; bases with no gene match: 11. CDR3 size: 16 residues.

This clonotype appeared a few times. V gene TRBV7-9 combines with J gene TRBJ1-5; D not certain. Trimming stripped 5 bases from V and 6 bases from J, with 17 bases between. The germline CDR1 and CDR2 sequences are SEHNR and FQNEAQ (reference sequence). The CDR3 totals 15 residues. The CDR3 sequence is CASSQAGERGQPQHF. CDR3 sequence (DNA): TGTGCCAGCAGCCAAGCTGGGGAAAGAGGTCAGCCCCAGCATTTT.

This clonotype was seen a few times. The V call is TRBV5-1, the J call TRBJ1-1, with D possibly being TRBD1 (6 bases). V lost 4 bases to trimming and J lost 4 bases, with 17 bases between them. The CDR3 runs to 15 residues. Germline-derived CDR1 and CDR2 are SGHRS and YFSETQ. This chain's CDR3 is CASSQEGGLLTEAFF. The CDR3 DNA is TGCGCCAGCAGCCAGGAGGGGGGGTTACTCACTGAAGCTTTCTTT.

This clonotype was seen repeatedly, ten times or more. V gene TRBV7-8 combines with J gene TRBJ2-7; either TRBD1 or TRBD2 may supply D (5 bases each). Germline V CDR1 and CDR2: SGHVS, FQNEAQ. V was clipped by 1 base and J by 1 base, with 8 bases between them. This CDR3 contains 14 residues. CDR3 amino acids: CASSLGDLSYEQYF. Here the CDR3 DNA reads TGTGCCAGCAGCTTAGGGGACCTGTCCTACGAGCAGTACTTC.

This clonotype has ten or more counts. The V gene is TRBV5-1, the J gene TRBJ2-1; D gene ambiguous. This CDR3 has 11 amino acids. Germline lookup yields CDR1 SGHRS and CDR2 YFSETQ. V gave up 3 bases and J gave up 6 bases, with 4 bases separating them. CDR3 nucleotides: TGCGCCAGCAGCTGGGGCAATGAGCAGTTCTTC. Amino acids: CASSWGNEQFF.

Concerning this clonotype: An end of the junction does not agree with germline; a read error may underlie this. This chain uses TRBV5-6 with TRBJ1-6; a weak D match, TRBD1 (6 bases). The CDR3 covers 13 residues. From germline, CDR1 is SGHDT and CDR2 YYEEEE. CDR3: CASSSDRNSPFHF. CDR3 coding DNA: TGTGCCAGCAGCAGCGACAGGAATTCACCCTTCCACTTT.

This clonotype turned up a few times. The V and J genes are TRBV19 and TRBJ1-5, with D uncertain. Trimming removed 5 bases at V and 1 base at J, with 12 bases between. The CDR3 length is 15 residues. The germline CDR1 and CDR2 sequences are LNHDA and SQIVND (reference sequence). The CDR3 loop is CASSGRQLSNQPQHF. CDR3 in DNA: TGTGCCAGTAGTGGACGACAACTAAGCAATCAGCCCCAGCATTTT.

This clonotype was counted many times. The J gene is TRBJ1-2, the V gene TRBV12-3 or TRBV12-4, with D hard to call. This CDR3 has 16 amino acids. V gave up 6 bases and J gave up 0 bases, with 17 bases separating them. The CDR3 DNA sequence: TGTGCCAGCAGCCGAATTAGACCCTATTCTAACTATGGCTACACCTTC. It is translated as CASSRIRPYSNYGYTF.

This chain links TRBV6-5 with TRBJ1-1, with TRBD1 identical over 7 bases. Germline CDR1 is MNHEY and CDR2 is SVGAGI. This CDR3 spans 15 amino acids. V lost 8 bases to trimming and J lost 1 base; unmatched junction nucleotides: 10. DNA of the CDR3: TGTGCCAGCTCGTTACTACAGGGGACGAACACTGAAGCTTTCTTT. Its translation is CASSLLQGTNTEAFF.

This clonotype was picked up many times. The J gene is TRBJ2-2, the V gene TRBV11-2; D tentatively fits TRBD1 or TRBD2 (5 bases each). The CDR3 has 17 amino acids. CDR1 is SGHAT and CDR2 is FQNNGV in the germline V gene. V lost 0 bases, J lost 0 bases, and 11 bases lay in between. This CDR3 reads CASSLDSGRTNTGELFF. CDR3 DNA: TGTGCCAGCAGCTTAGACTCGGGGCGGACGAACACCGGGGAGCTGTTTTTT.